Following are 13 T cell receptor beta chains from one sample sequenced in a study of OX40 agonist ivuxolimab in advanced cancers. Sequencing used immunoSEQ multiplex PCR; TCRdb keeps in-frame clones, though not all of them. The data hold 45,000 to 60,000 clones, with around 80% observed a single time. The material sequenced was CD4+ or CD8+ T cells sorted from blood, taken in a trial of the OX40 agonist ivuxolimab. The receptor source for this set is an adult with an advanced solid tumor such as melanoma, head and neck, liver or kidney cancer.

This clone appeared a few times. The chain combines TRBV30 with TRBJ2-7; tentatively, D is TRBD1 or TRBD2 (6 bases each). The CDR3 length is 16 residues. Germline CDR1 GTSNPN, CDR2 SVGIG (reference sequence). The V and J ends lost 6 bases and 0 bases respectively, with 21 bases between them. The CDR3 DNA sequence: TGTGCCTGTAGAAGGGGGAGCGGGTTTAGCTCCTACGAGCAGTACTTC. Encoded protein: CACRRGSGFSSYEQYF.

The chain joins TRBV6-1 to TRBJ2-5, with D possibly matching TRBD1 (6 bases). CDR3 length equals 13 residues. The V gene's germline CDR1 is MNHNS and CDR2 SASEGT. V gave up 1 base and J gave up 5 bases, with 8 bases separating them. The CDR3 DNA follows: TGTGCCAGCAGTGAAGACAGGGATGAGACCCAGTACTTC. It encodes CASSEDRDETQYF.

The chain couples TRBV25-1 to TRBJ1-4; 7 nucleotides line up with TRBD1. Trimming at V came to 4 bases and at J to 7 bases, leaving 9 bases not matched to a gene. The length of the CDR3 is 15 residues. From germline, CDR1 is MGHDK and CDR2 SYGVNS. The CDR3, as DNA: TGTGCCAGCAGTGTTCAGGGGGGAAGACTTGAAAAACTGTTTTTT. This encodes CASSVQGGRLEKLFF.

V usage is TRBV2 and J usage is TRBJ2-4, with D tentatively TRBD2 (7 bases). Germline V gene data show CDR1 as SNHLY and CDR2 as FYNNEI. The CDR3 consists of 18 residues. V gave up 6 bases and J gave up 0 bases, with 21 bases separating them. CDR3 residues: CASSPRGGGEIAKNIQYF. The CDR3 region has the DNA TGTGCCAGCAGCCCCAGAGGGGGGGGAGAGATAGCCAAAAACATTCAGTACTTC. Looking up the rest from reference TRBV2 and TRBJ2-4 gives the full variable domain: EPEVTQTPSHQVTQMGQEVILRCVPISNHLYFYWYRQILGQKVEFLVSFYNNEISEKSEIFDDQFSVERPDGSNFTLKIRSTKLEDSAMYFCASSPRGGGEIAKNIQYFGAGTRLSVL.

V usage is TRBV6-6 and J usage is TRBJ1-1; 9 bases line up with TRBD1. This CDR3 has 16 residues. The junction had 5 bases not matched to a gene; V was cut back by 2 bases and J by 1 base. Germline V gene lookup returns CDR1 MNHNY and CDR2 SVGAGI (reference sequence). CDR3 region: CASSYRDREGNTEAFF. In DNA, the CDR3 is TGTGCCAGCAGTTACCGGGACAGGGAGGGGAACACTGAAGCTTTCTTT.

This chain links TRBV18 with TRBJ2-3, with TRBD2 matching 9 bases. Unmatched junction bases numbered 4, after V lost 1 base and J lost 2 bases. The germline CDR1 and CDR2 sequences are KGHSH and LQKENI. CDR3 length equals 16 residues. The CDR3, as DNA: TGTGCCAGCTCACCACTTGCGGGAGGGCCCACAGATACGCAGTATTTT. This sequence encodes CASSPLAGGPTDTQYF.

V gene TRBV28 combines with J gene TRBJ2-7; TRBD1 agrees at 10 bases. Germline V gives CDR1 MDHEN, CDR2 SYDVKM. The V and J ends lost 0 bases and 4 bases, in that order; junction bases with no gene match: 6. This CDR3 spans 16 amino acids. CDR3 loop: CASSLWAGQGTYEQYF. CDR3 bases: TGTGCCAGCAGTTTATGGGCGGGACAGGGGACATACGAGCAGTACTTC.

V gene TRBV6-5 combines with J gene TRBJ2-7; 7 bases are a match to TRBD1. The CDR3 length is 14 residues. CDR1 MNHEY and CDR2 SVGAGI come from the germline V gene. With 5 bases clipped from V and 1 base from J, the junction kept 5 bases outside the gene matches. CDR3 DNA sequence: TGTGCCAGCAGTGCCCGACAGGGTTCCTACGAGCAGTACTTC. This encodes CASSARQGSYEQYF.

The rearrangement links TRBV5-4 to TRBJ2-3; D gene ambiguous. The CDR3 has 15 amino acids. V lost 3 bases and J lost 3, with 14 bases in between. Germline V gives CDR1 SGHNT, CDR2 YYREEE (reference sequence). The CDR3 sequence is CASSSRHSQTDTQYF. CDR3 nucleotides: TGTGCCAGCAGCTCCCGACACAGCCAAACAGATACGCAGTATTTT. The variable domain in full, with the rest retrieved from reference TRBV5-4 and TRBJ2-3, is ETGVTQSPTHLIKTRGQQVTLRCSSQSGHNTVSWYQQALGQGPQFIFQYYREEENGRGNFPPRFSGLQFPNYSSELNVNALELDDSALYLCASSSRHSQTDTQYFGPGTRLTVL.

This chain joins TRBV19 and TRBJ2-3; TRBD2 matches 13 bases. The junction had 5 bases not matched to a gene; V was cut back by 6 bases and J by 2 bases. The CDR3 length is 16 residues. Germline CDR1 and CDR2: LNHDA and SQIVND (reference sequence). CDR3 residues: CASRETSGRATDTQYF. The CDR3 region has the DNA TGTGCCAGTAGAGAAACTAGCGGGAGGGCCACAGATACGCAGTATTTT.

This chain connects TRBV4-2 to TRBJ2-3, with D possibly TRBD2 on 5 matching bases. Germline-derived CDR1 and CDR2 are LGHNA and YNFKEQ. Trimming left V 2 bases short and J 6 bases short, with 12 bases between. The CDR3 loop spans 14 amino acids. For the CDR3, the DNA is TGTGCCAGCAGCCAACGGACCAGCGGTGATACGCAGTATTTT. This encodes CASSQRTSGDTQYF.

The genes are TRBV10-2 and TRBJ2-2; D may correspond to TRBD1 or TRBD2 (5 bases each). The germline V and J ends were trimmed by 8 bases and 0 bases, with 10 bases remaining between them. Per germline, CDR1 WSHSY and CDR2 SAAADI. This CDR3 is built from 14 residues. CDR3 in DNA: TGCGCCAGCCCAAGGGGAGCGAACACCGGGGAGCTGTTTTTT. This codes for CASPRGANTGELFF.

This rearrangement joins TRBV5-4 to TRBJ1-2, with 7 bases aligning to TRBD1. The junction had 3 bases not matched to a gene; V was cut back by 4 bases and J by 6 bases. CDR1 SGHNT and CDR2 YYREEE come from the germline V gene (reference sequence). The CDR3 contains 12 residues. CDR3 nucleotides: TGTGCCAGCAGCCCGGGACAGAATGGCTACACCTTC. It codes for CASSPGQNGYTF.